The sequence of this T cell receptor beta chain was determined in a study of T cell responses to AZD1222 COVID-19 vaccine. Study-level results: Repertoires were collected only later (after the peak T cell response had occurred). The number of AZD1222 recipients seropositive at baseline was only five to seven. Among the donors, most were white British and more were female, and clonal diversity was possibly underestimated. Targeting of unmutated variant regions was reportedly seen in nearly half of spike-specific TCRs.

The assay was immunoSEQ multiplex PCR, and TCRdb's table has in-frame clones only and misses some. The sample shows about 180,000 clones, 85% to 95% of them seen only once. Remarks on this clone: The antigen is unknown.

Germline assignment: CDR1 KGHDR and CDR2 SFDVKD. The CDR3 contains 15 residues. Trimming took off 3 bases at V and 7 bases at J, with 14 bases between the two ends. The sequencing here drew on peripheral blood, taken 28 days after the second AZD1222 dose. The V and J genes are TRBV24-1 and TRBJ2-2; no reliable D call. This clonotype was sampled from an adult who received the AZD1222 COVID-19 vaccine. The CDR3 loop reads CATSDTQVGIGELFF. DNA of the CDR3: TGTGCCACCAGTGATACCCAGGTCGGTATCGGGGAGCTGTTTTTT.